The sequence of this T cell receptor beta chain was determined in a study of T-cell reconstitution after alpha-beta-depleted transplantation in children. The library targeted TCRbeta and was prepared with unique molecular identifiers. TCRdb processed the PCR reads anew with MiXCR; each CDR3 protein has one entry. The table has about 360,000 distinct CDR3 sequences, 13% seen once. Turning to this clonotype: A much larger clone differs by one base, so this may be a read error.

CDR1 and CDR2 (germline): SGHTA, FQGNSA. The CDR3 totals 13 residues. The TCR sequence derives from a human donor who donated a stem cell graft to a child with Fanconi anemia. The chain couples TRBV7-2 to TRBJ2-7, with 7 bases fitting TRBD2. Specimen: PBMCs, collected from the stem cell graft. This CDR3 reads CAGESGAPYEHYF. The DNA for the CDR3 is TGTGCCGGTGAGAGCGGGGCCCCCTACGAGCATTACTTC.